This TCR beta chain was sequenced for a study of blood T cells in healthy people across ages. Study results and limitations: Relative to aged donors, long-lived donors carried more naive CD4+ cells and displayed higher diversity.

Of note for this clonotype: Its antigen remains unknown.

A sample-barcoded 5' primer and a J-beta primer mix were used in a second PCR of about 7 to 12 cycles. Every molecule of cDNA carried a tag from a template-switch adaptor with 12 random nucleotides. TCRdb processed the 5' RACE reads anew with MiXCR; each CDR3 protein has one entry. The sample has over a million distinct CDR3 sequences, roughly 59% seen once. The CDR3 loop spans 17 amino acids. Germline V gene data show CDR1 as MNHEY and CDR2 as SVGEGT. Source material: blood. The TCR originated in a man aged 18 to 29 in good health. The gene calls are TRBV6-2 or TRBV6-3 and TRBJ2-7; 11 bases line up with TRBD2. The tail of the sequence fits TRBJ2-1 better, so the J call may be wrong. The CDR3 nucleotides are TGTGCCAGCAGGGCGCCCGAACTAGCGGGGGCCCAGAATGAGCAGTTCTTC. Translating it yields CASRAPELAGAQNEQFF.